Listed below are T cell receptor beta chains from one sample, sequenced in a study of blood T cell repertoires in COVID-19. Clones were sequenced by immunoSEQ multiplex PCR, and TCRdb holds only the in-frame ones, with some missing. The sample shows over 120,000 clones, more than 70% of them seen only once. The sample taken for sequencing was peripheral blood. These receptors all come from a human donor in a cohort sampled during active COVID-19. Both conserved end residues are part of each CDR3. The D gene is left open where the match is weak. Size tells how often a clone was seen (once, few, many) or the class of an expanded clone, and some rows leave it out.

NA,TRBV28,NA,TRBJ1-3,TGTGCCAGCAGTAGCGCAGGGGTGCCTGGAAACACCATATATTTT,CASSSAGVPGNTIYF
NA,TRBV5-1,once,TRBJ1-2,TGCGCCAGCAGCTTGGAGGGGCGCGGCTATGGCTACACCTTC,CASSLEGRGYGYTF
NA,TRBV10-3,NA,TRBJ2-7,TGTGCCATCAGTGACCTGCAGGGTCTCGACGAGCAGTACTTC,CAISDLQGLDEQYF
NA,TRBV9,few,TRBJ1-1,TGTGCCAGGGTTGAGACAGAGTACCCGGGCACTGAAGCTTTCTTT,CARVETEYPGTEAFF
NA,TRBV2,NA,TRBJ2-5,TGTGCCAGCGCTTTAGAGGAGACCCAGTACTTC,CASALEETQYF
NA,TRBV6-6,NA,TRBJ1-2,TGTGCCAGCAGTTACGGGGCTTCTAACTATGGCTACACCTTC,CASSYGASNYGYTF
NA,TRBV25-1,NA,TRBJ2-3,TGTGCCAGCAGTGAACCCGGGACAGATACGCAGTATTTT,CASSEPGTDTQYF
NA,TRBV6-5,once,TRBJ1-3,TGTGCCAGCAGCGGGACTTCTCCCTCTGGAAACACCATATATTTT,CASSGTSPSGNTIYF
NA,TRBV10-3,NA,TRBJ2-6,TGTGCCATCAGTGACGTCCAGGGTCGTGGGGCCAACGTCCTGACTTTC,CAISDVQGRGANVLTF
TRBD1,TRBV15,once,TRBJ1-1,TGTGCCACCAGCATCGGACAGGGGATCGGTGACACTGAAGCTTTCTTT,CATSIGQGIGDTEAFF
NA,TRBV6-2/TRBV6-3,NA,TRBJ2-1,TGTGCCAGCAGTTCACAGGGGGCTAGCGGGGGACATGTTTACAATGAGCAGTTCTTC,CASSSQGASGGHVYNEQFF
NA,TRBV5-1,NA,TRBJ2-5,TGCGCCAGCAGCTTGGACAGGCAAGAGACCCAGTACTTC,CASSLDRQETQYF
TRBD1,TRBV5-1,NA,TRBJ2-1,TGCGCCACCAGGACAGGGGGCTCCTACAATGAGCAGTTCTTC,CATRTGGSYNEQFF
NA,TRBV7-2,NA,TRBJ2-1,TGTGCCAGCAGCTTAGTTCAGGGTTTGCAGTACAATGAGCAGTTCTTC,CASSLVQGLQYNEQFF
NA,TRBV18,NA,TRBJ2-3,TGTGCCAGCTCACTCCAACACACAGATACGCAGTATTTT,CASSLQHTDTQYF
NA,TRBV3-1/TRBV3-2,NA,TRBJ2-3,TGTGCCAGCAGTCAAGGACACCCTAGCACAGATACGCAGTATTTT,CASSQGHPSTDTQYF
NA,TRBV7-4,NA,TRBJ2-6,TGTGCCAGTCAGCGTGGCGGGGTTGGGGCCAACGTCCTGACTTTC,CASQRGGVGANVLTF
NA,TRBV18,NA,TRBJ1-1,TGTGCCAGCTCGTCGAGTTCAGGGGCCACTGAAGCTTTCTTT,CASSSSSGATEAFF
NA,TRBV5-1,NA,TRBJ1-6,TGCGCCAGCAGCTTGCCCCGCGCAGGCAGGTATTCACCCCTCCACTTT,CASSLPRAGRYSPLHF
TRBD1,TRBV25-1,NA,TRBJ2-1,TGTGCCAGCACCACGGGACAGGGCTACAATGAGCAGTTCTTC,CASTTGQGYNEQFF
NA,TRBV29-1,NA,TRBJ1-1,TGCAGCGTTAATCAGAACACTGAAGCTTTCTTT,CSVNQNTEAFF
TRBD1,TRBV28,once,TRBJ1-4,TGTGCCAGCAGACAAGCCGGGACAGTTAACGAAAAACTGTTTTTT,CASRQAGTVNEKLFF
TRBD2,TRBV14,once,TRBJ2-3,TGTGCCAGCAGCCAAGATTTCCTAGCGGCCACAGATACGCAGTATTTT,CASSQDFLAATDTQYF
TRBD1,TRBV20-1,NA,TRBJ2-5,TGCAGTGCTAGTTCCCCGCCAGGGGGTTTACGAGAGACCCAGTACTTC,CSASSPPGGLRETQYF
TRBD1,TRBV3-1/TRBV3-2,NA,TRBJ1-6,TGTGCCAGCAGCCGTACCGGGACAGGGGATTCACCCCTCCACTTT,CASSRTGTGDSPLHF
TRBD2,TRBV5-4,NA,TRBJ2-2,TGTGCCAGCAGCTTGGCTTTAGCGGGGATAACCGGGGAGCTGTTTTTT,CASSLALAGITGELFF
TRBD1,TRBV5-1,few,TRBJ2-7,TGCGCCAGCAGCCCCACGGCAGGGGGCCGCGAGCAGTACTTC,CASSPTAGGREQYF
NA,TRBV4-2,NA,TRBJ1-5,TGTGCCAGCAGCCAAGATGGGCGGGGTCAGCCCCAGCATTTT,CASSQDGRGQPQHF
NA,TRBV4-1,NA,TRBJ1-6,TGCGCCAGCAGCCGGACAAGAGCCTCCTATAATTCACCCCTCCACTTT,CASSRTRASYNSPLHF
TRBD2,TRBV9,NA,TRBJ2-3,TGTGCCAGCAGCCCGGACCCCTTAGCGGGGGGTAGCACAGATACGCAGTATTTT,CASSPDPLAGGSTDTQYF
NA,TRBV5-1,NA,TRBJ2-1,TGCGCCAGCAGCCAGGGGCCGAACAATGAGCAGTTCTTC,CASSQGPNNEQFF
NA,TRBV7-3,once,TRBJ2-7,TGTGCCAGCAGCTTCAACAGAGGAGGGGAGCAGTACTTC,CASSFNRGGEQYF
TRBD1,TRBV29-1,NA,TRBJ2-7,TGCAGCGTTGGATCGGACAGGTTGACCTACGAGCAGTACTTC,CSVGSDRLTYEQYF
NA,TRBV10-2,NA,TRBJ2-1,TGCGCCAGCAGTGAACTAGCCCTCGATGAGCAGTTCTTC,CASSELALDEQFF
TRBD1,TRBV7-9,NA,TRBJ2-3,TGTGCCAGCAGCTCCAACAGGGGGGTAGGCACAGATACGCAGTATTTT,CASSSNRGVGTDTQYF
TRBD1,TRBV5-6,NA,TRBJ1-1,TGTGCCAGCAGCGGACAGGGGGCGAAAACTGAAGCTTTCTTT,CASSGQGAKTEAFF
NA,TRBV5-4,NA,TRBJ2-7,TGTGCCAGCAGCGGGGGACTCCCGGGTGCCTACGAGCAGTACTTC,CASSGGLPGAYEQYF
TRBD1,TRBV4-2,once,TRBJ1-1,TGTGCCAGCAGCCCTCGGACAGGGATGACTGAAGCTTTCTTT,CASSPRTGMTEAFF
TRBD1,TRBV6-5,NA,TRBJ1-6,TGTGCCAGCAGGCGGGACAGGGCCCCTTCACCCCTCCACTTT,CASRRDRAPSPLHF